This TCR beta chain came from a study of T cell clonotyping in hematopoietic cell transplantation. Findings of the study overall: Few recipient clonotypes overlapped donors; over 95% were de novo at given depth. CD4 and CD8 repertoire contributions could not be separated without sorting.

The CDR3 contains 14 residues. Per germline, CDR1 SGHVS and CDR2 FNYEAQ. V lost 1 base and J lost 2, with 6 bases in between. Method: immunoSEQ multiplex PCR; TCRdb's copy keeps in-frame clones and lacks some. The data show tens of thousands of clones, 90% to 95% seen once. The count of this clone is one. Antigen: not known. The chain recombines TRBV7-6 with TRBJ2-1; D uncertain. The receptor's source is a female patient aged 45-65 years who had an allogeneic stem cell transplant from a related donor, so the T cells may come from the graft donor. Some clones in this sample may be carry-over from other donors' samples. Material: PBMCs, obtained 100 days after allogeneic stem cell transplant. The chain's CDR3 is CASSLVPPYNEQFF. The CDR3 region has the DNA TGTGCCAGCAGCTTAGTACCGCCCTACAATGAGCAGTTCTTC. The full variable domain, its missing parts supplied by reference TRBV7-6 and TRBJ2-1, is GAGVSQSPRYKVTKRGQDVALRCDPISGHVSLYWYRQALGQGPEFLTYFNYEAQQDKSGLPNDRFSAERPEGSISTLTIQRTEQRDSAMYRCASSLVPPYNEQFFGPGTRLTVL.